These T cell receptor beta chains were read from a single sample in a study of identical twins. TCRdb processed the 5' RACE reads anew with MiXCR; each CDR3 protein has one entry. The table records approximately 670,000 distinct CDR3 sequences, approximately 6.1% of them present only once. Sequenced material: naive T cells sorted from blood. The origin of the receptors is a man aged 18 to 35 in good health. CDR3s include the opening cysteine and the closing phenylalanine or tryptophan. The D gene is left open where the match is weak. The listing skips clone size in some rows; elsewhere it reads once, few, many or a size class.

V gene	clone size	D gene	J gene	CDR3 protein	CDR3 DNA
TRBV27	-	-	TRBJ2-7	CASHSGRYPYEQYF	TGTGCCAGCCATTCCGGCAGGTACCCCTACGAGCAGTACTTC
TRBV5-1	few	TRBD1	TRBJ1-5	CASSIGQDLSPQHF	TGCGCCAGCAGCATAGGACAGGACTTATCGCCCCAGCATTTT
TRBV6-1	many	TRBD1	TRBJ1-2	CASSEVGTGFSYGYTF	TGTGCCAGCAGTGAAGTAGGGACAGGATTTTCCTATGGCTACACCTTC
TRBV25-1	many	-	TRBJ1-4	CASSEPQGWNEKLFF	TGTGCCAGCAGTGAACCCCAGGGGTGGAATGAAAAACTGTTTTTT
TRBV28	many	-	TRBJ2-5	CASNFRSQETQYF	TGTGCCAGCAATTTCCGGAGCCAAGAGACCCAGTACTTC
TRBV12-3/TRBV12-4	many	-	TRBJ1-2	CASRPGTVNYGYTF	TGTGCCAGCAGGCCCGGGACGGTAAACTATGGCTACACCTTC
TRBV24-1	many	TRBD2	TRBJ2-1	CATSDRDYTNEQFF	TGTGCCACCAGTGACAGGGACTATACGAATGAGCAGTTCTTC
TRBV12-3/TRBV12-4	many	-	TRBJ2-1	CASSLGHEQFF	TGTGCCAGCAGCTTGGGCCATGAGCAGTTCTTC
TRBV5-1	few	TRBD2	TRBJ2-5	CASSSTSGRLGGETQYF	TGCGCCAGCAGCAGTACTAGCGGGAGATTGGGTGGAGAGACCCAGTACTTC
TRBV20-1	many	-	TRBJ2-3	CSAATEFTQYF	TGCAGTGCCGCTACGGAGTTTACGCAGTATTTT
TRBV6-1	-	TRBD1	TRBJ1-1	CASSRGTGVPNTEAFF	TGTGCCAGCAGCCGAGGAACAGGGGTCCCGAACACTGAAGCTTTCTTT
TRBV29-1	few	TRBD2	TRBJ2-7	CSVFSGAGGLSYEQYF	TGCAGCGTTTTTTCTGGGGCGGGAGGGCTCTCCTACGAGCAGTACTTC
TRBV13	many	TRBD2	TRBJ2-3	CASSYGTSGSPSTDTQYF	TGTGCCAGCAGCTACGGGACTAGCGGATCCCCTAGCACAGATACGCAGTATTTT
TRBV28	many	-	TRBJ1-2	CASRPSGNYGYTF	TGTGCCAGCAGACCCTCAGGGAACTATGGCTACACCTTC
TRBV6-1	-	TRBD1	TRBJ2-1	CASSGLGQGGNEQFF	TGTGCCAGCAGTGGGCTGGGACAGGGGGGAAATGAGCAGTTCTTC
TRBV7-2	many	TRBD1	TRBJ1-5	CASSTRQGGSQPQHF	TGTGCCAGCAGCACCCGACAGGGTGGGAGCCAGCCCCAGCATTTT
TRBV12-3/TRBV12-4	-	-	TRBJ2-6	CASSPGPISGANVLTF	TGTGCCAGCAGCCCGGGACCGATCTCTGGGGCCAACGTCCTGACTTTC
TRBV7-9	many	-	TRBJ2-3	CASRDVGDTQYF	TGTGCCAGCCGGGACGTGGGAGATACGCAGTATTTT
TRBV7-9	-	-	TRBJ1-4	CASSQGQYNEKLFF	TGTGCCAGCAGCCAAGGACAATATAATGAAAAACTGTTTTTT
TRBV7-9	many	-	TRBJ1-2	CASSPRQTANYGYTF	TGTGCCAGCAGCCCAAGACAGACAGCTAACTATGGCTACACCTTC
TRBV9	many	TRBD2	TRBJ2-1	CASSVAAGGHNEQFF	TGTGCCAGCAGCGTAGCGGCGGGAGGGCACAATGAGCAGTTCTTC
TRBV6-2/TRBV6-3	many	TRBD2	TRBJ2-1	CASSYSPTSGLYNEQFF	TGTGCCAGCAGTTACTCGCCGACTAGCGGACTCTACAATGAGCAGTTCTTC
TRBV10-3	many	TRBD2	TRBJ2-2	CATTAAVSGTSTGTGELFF	TGTGCCACGACAGCGGCGGTCTCCGGGACTAGTACTGGGACCGGGGAGCTGTTTTTT
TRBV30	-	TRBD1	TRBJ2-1	CAWSVGRGSNEQFF	TGTGCCTGGAGTGTGGGCAGGGGGAGCAATGAGCAGTTCTTC
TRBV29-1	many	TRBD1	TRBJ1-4	CSVQGAAEKLFF	TGCAGCGTTCAGGGGGCGGCTGAAAAACTGTTTTTT
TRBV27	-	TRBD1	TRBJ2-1	CASRGGQGAYYEQFF	TGTGCCAGCAGGGGGGGACAGGGGGCTTATTACGAGCAGTTCTTC
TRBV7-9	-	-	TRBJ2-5	CASSLNRAETETQYF	TGTGCCAGCAGCTTAAACAGGGCTGAAACAGAGACCCAGTACTTC
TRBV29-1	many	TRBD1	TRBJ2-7	CSVGQGGDYEQYF	TGCAGCGTCGGACAGGGGGGGGACTACGAGCAGTACTTC
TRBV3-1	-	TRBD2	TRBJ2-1	CASSPRVASGRTYNEQFF	TGTGCCAGCAGCCCCCGTGTGGCTAGCGGGCGTACCTACAATGAGCAGTTCTTC
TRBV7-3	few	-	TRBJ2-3	CASSHGQYADTQYF	TGTGCCAGCAGCCACGGACAGTACGCAGATACGCAGTATTTT
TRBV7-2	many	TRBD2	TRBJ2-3	CASSSSGGTDTQYF	TGCGCCAGCTCCTCTAGCGGCGGCACAGATACGCAGTATTTT
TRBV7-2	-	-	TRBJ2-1	CASSSRDAYNEQFF	TGTGCCAGCAGCTCTCGGGACGCTTATAATGAGCAGTTCTTC
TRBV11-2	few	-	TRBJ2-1	CASSFSLANEQFF	TGTGCCAGCAGCTTCAGTCTCGCCAATGAGCAGTTCTTC
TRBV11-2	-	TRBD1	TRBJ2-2	CASIPGTGRWTGELFF	TGTGCCAGCATTCCTGGGACAGGGCGTTGGACCGGGGAGCTGTTTTTT
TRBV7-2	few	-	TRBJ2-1	CASSLADTDYNEQFF	TGTGCCAGCAGCTTAGCGGATACAGATTACAATGAGCAGTTCTTC
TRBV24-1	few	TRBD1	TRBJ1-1	CAVDREGAEAFF	TGTGCCGTAGACAGGGAAGGCGCTGAAGCTTTCTTT
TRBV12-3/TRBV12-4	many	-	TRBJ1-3	CASMPGGNTIYF	TGTGCCAGCATGCCGGGGGGGAACACCATATATTTT
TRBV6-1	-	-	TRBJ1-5	CASRPGQHNQPQHF	TGTGCCAGCAGGCCGGGACAACACAATCAGCCCCAGCATTTT
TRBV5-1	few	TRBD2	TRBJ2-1	CASSFKSGGRPNEQFF	TGCGCCAGCAGCTTTAAGTCGGGAGGGCGTCCCAATGAGCAGTTCTTC
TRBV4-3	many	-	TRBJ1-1	CASSANRVLDAFF	TGCGCCAGCAGCGCCAACAGGGTACTAGACGCTTTCTTT
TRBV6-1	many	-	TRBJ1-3	CASSNNQDGRGNTIYF	TGTGCCAGCTCTAATAATCAAGACGGTCGGGGAAACACCATATATTTT
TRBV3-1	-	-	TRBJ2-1	CASSQDLRSGGSYNEQFF	TGTGCCAGCAGCCAAGATCTAAGAAGCGGAGGGTCCTACAATGAGCAGTTCTTC
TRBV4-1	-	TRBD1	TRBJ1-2	CASSQGRQGFYYGYTF	TGCGCCAGCAGCCAAGGCCGACAGGGGTTTTACTATGGCTACACCTTC
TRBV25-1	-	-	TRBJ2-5	CASSRDTSQTQYF	TGTGCCAGCAGTAGGGACACCTCCCAGACCCAGTACTTC
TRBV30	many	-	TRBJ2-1	CAWRASYEQFF	TGTGCCTGGAGGGCGAGTTATGAGCAGTTCTTC
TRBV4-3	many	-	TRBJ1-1	CASSQGWGTEAFF	TGCGCCAGCAGCCAAGGTTGGGGGACTGAAGCTTTCTTT
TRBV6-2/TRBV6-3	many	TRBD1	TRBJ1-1	CASRTLDRGLATEAFF	TGTGCCAGCAGAACCCTGGACAGGGGGCTGGCCACTGAAGCTTTCTTT
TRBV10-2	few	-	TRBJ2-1	CASSEPQTQYNEQFF	TGCGCCAGCAGTGAGCCCCAGACTCAATACAATGAGCAGTTCTTC
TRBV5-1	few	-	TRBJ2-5	CASSPITGYQETQYF	TGCGCCAGCAGCCCGATAACAGGGTACCAAGAGACCCAGTACTTC
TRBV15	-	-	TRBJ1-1	CATSSATANTEAFF	TGTGCCACCAGCAGTGCTACAGCGAACACTGAAGCTTTCTTT
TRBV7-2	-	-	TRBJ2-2	CASSLMGTGEHGELFF	TGTGCCAGCAGCTTAATGGGAACGGGAGAGCACGGGGAGCTGTTTTTT
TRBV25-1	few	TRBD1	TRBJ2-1	CASSELELAGGAYNEQFF	TGTGCCAGCAGTGAATTGGAATTGGCAGGGGGCGCGTATAATGAGCAGTTCTTC
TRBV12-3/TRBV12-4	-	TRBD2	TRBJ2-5	CASRFLAGGPSRETQYF	TGTGCCAGCAGGTTTCTAGCGGGAGGGCCCTCCCGAGAGACCCAGTACTTC
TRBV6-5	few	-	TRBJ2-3	CASSYSPLVNTQYF	TGTGCCAGCAGTTACTCCCCCCTGGTAAATACGCAGTATTTT
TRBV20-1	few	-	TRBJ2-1	CSASQKGRRTYNEQFF	TGCAGTGCTAGTCAAAAGGGACGGCGCACCTACAATGAGCAGTTCTTC
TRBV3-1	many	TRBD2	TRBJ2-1	CASSHWASGTNEQFF	TGTGCCAGCAGCCATTGGGCTAGCGGGACCAATGAGCAGTTCTTC
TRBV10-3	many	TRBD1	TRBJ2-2	CAISESRGRTGELFF	TGTGCCATCAGTGAGTCCAGGGGGCGTACCGGGGAGCTGTTTTTT